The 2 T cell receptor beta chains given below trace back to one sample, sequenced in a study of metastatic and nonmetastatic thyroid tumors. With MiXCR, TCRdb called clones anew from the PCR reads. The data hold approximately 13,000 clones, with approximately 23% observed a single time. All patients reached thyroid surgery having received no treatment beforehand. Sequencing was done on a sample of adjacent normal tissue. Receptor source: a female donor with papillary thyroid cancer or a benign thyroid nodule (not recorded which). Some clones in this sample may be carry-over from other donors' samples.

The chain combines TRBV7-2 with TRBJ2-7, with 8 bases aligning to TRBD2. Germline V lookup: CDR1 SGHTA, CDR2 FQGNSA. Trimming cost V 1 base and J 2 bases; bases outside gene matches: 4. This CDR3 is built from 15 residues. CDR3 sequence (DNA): TGTGCCAGCAGCTTAGAGTCGGGAGGGACCTACGAGCAGTACTTC. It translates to CASSLESGGTYEQYF.

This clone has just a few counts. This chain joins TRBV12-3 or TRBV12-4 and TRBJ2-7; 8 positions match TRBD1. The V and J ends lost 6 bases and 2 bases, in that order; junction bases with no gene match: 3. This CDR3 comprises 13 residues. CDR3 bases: TGTGCCAGCAGGGAGGGACAGGCCTACGAGCAGTACTTC. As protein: CASREGQAYEQYF.